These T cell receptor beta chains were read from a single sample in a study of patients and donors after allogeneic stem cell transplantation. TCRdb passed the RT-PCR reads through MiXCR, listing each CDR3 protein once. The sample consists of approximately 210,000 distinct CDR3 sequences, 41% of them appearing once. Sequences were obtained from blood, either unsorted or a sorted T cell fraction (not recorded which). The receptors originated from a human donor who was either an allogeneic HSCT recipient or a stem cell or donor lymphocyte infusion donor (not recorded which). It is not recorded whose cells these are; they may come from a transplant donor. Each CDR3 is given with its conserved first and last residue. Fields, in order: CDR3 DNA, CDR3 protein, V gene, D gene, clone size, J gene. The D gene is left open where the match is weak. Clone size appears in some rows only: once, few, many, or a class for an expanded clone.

DNA: TGTGCCAGCAGTTTAGCGCTCGGACAGGGCTACAATGAGCAGTTCTTC
CDR3: CASSLALGQGYNEQFF
V: TRBV12-3/TRBV12-4
D: TRBD1
size: -
J: TRBJ2-1

DNA: TGTGCCAGCAGCTACAGTACTGGAAACACCATATATTTT
CDR3: CASSYSTGNTIYF
V: TRBV11-3
D: -
size: few
J: TRBJ1-3

DNA: TGTGCCAGCAGCTTAGGGGCGGGAACTGGAAACACCATATATTTT
CDR3: CASSLGAGTGNTIYF
V: TRBV7-2
D: -
size: -
J: TRBJ1-3

DNA: TGTGCCAGCAGTCGAAGACAGGGGGGAGAGACCCAGTACTTC
CDR3: CASSRRQGGETQYF
V: TRBV6-5
D: TRBD1
size: few
J: TRBJ2-5

DNA: TGTGCCAGCAGTCCCCGACAGGGAGGTGAAAAACTGTTTTTT
CDR3: CASSPRQGGEKLFF
V: TRBV25-1
D: TRBD1
size: -
J: TRBJ1-4

DNA: TGCAGTGCTAGAGGTTCGTTCAGGGAAATAAGGAATGGCTACACCTTC
CDR3: CSARGSFREIRNGYTF
V: TRBV20-1
D: -
size: -
J: TRBJ1-2

DNA: TGTGCCACCAGCAGAGGAGGCTACGAGCAGTACTTC
CDR3: CATSRGGYEQYF
V: TRBV15
D: -
size: -
J: TRBJ2-7

DNA: TGCGCCAGCAGCTGGGGGACAGGGAAAGGGACTGAAGCTTTCTTT
CDR3: CASSWGTGKGTEAFF
V: TRBV5-1
D: TRBD1
size: -
J: TRBJ1-1

DNA: TGTGCCAGCAGCACGACTTACAATGAGCAGTTCTTC
CDR3: CASSTTYNEQFF
V: TRBV7-2
D: -
size: -
J: TRBJ2-1

DNA: TGCAGCGTACAGACAGTGTTGGGAAACACCATATATTTT
CDR3: CSVQTVLGNTIYF
V: TRBV29-1
D: -
size: few
J: TRBJ1-3

DNA: TGTGCCAGCAGCTTCGGGGGGGTTGAGCAGTTCTTC
CDR3: CASSFGGVEQFF
V: TRBV5-6
D: TRBD2
size: -
J: TRBJ2-1

DNA: TGTGCCAGTCATCAAGGGGGGACTGAAGCTTTCTTT
CDR3: CASHQGGTEAFF
V: TRBV28
D: -
size: -
J: TRBJ1-1

DNA: TGTGCCAGCAAATCCGGGACAGGGTTTCAGCCCCAGCATTTT
CDR3: CASKSGTGFQPQHF
V: TRBV12-3/TRBV12-4
D: TRBD1
size: -
J: TRBJ1-5